This entry lists 22 T cell receptor beta chains sequenced from one sample in a study of cytomegalovirus exposure and HLA in healthy donors. A multiplex PCR was run with 60 Vbeta primers and 13 Jbeta primers. Repertoires were generated with immunoSEQ multiplex PCR, while TCRdb's copy carries only in-frame clones and drops some. The sample records about 270,000 clones, more than 55% being singletons. Source material: PBMCs. These receptors all come from a female donor in good health and CMV-seronegative.

The chain uses TRBV7-6 and TRBJ2-1; perhaps TRBD2 as D (5 bases). The CDR3 contains 14 residues. Germline CDR1 SGHVS, CDR2 FNYEAQ. V was pared by 5 bases and J by 9 bases, with 17 bases between. The chain's CDR3 is CASSPIVEGLEQFF. The CDR3 DNA follows: TGTGCCAGCAGCCCTATAGTCGAGGGCCTTGAGCAGTTCTTC. Together with reference TRBV7-6 and TRBJ2-1, the CDR3 gives the full variable domain: GAGVSQSPRYKVTKRGQDVALRCDPISGHVSLYWYRQALGQGPEFLTYFNYEAQQDKSGLPNDRFSAERPEGSISTLTIQRTEQRDSAMYRCASSPIVEGLEQFFGPGTRLTVL.

This chain links TRBV25-1 with TRBJ1-3; 8 bases align to TRBD1. The ends lost 3 bases at V and 2 bases at J; junction bases unmatched: 0. Germline loops: CDR1 MGHDK, CDR2 SYGVNS. The CDR3 contains 14 residues. The CDR3 spells CASSETGAGNTIYF. CDR3 nucleotide sequence: TGTGCCAGCAGTGAGACAGGGGCTGGAAACACCATATATTTT.

The V gene is TRBV5-1, the J gene TRBJ2-7; D is perhaps TRBD1 (6 bases). V gave up 6 bases and J gave up 0 bases, with 16 bases separating them. Per the germline V gene, CDR1 is SGHRS and CDR2 is YFSETQ. This CDR3 region has 15 residues. The CDR3 DNA sequence: TGCGCCAGCACCACAGGACAGACGAGCTCCTACGAGCAGTACTTC. As protein: CASTTGQTSSYEQYF. Looking up the rest from reference TRBV5-1 and TRBJ2-7 gives the full variable domain: KAGVTQTPRYLIKTRGQQVTLSCSPISGHRSVSWYQQTPGQGLQFLFEYFSETQRNKGNFPGRFSGRQFSNSRSEMNVSTLELGDSALYLCASTTGQTSSYEQYFGPGTRLTVT.

The chain joins TRBV5-1 to TRBJ2-1; perhaps TRBD2 as D (6 bases). The germline V gene has CDR1 SGHRS and CDR2 YFSETQ. CDR3 size: 15 residues. The V gene lost 4 bases and the J gene lost 7 bases, with 18 bases spanning the gap. For the CDR3, the DNA is TGCGCCAGCAGCACGTGGGTCAGCGCGGGGAATGAGCAGTTCTTC. Protein product: CASSTWVSAGNEQFF.

The CDR3 reads CASSQLGQGFSGELFF. CDR3 DNA: TGTGCCAGCAGCCAACTCGGACAGGGATTCTCCGGGGAGCTGTTTTTT. The V gene is TRBV14, the J gene TRBJ2-2; 8 bases are a match to TRBD1. From germline, CDR1 is SGHDN and CDR2 FVKESK. With 2 bases clipped from V and 6 bases from J, the junction kept 8 bases outside the gene matches. This CDR3 comprises 16 residues.

V gene TRBV7-8 combines with J gene TRBJ1-2; weak D call: TRBD1 (6 bases). CDR3 size: 15 residues. The V end lost 3 bases, the J end lost 3 bases, and 14 bases lay between the germline ends. Germline V CDR1 and CDR2: SGHVS, FQNEAQ. The CDR3 nucleotides are TGTGCCAGCAGCTTGGGGGCAGGGAAACACTATGGCTACACCTTC. Protein sequence: CASSLGAGKHYGYTF. The variable domain in full, with the rest retrieved from reference TRBV7-8 and TRBJ1-2, is GAGVSQSPRYKVAKRGQDVALRCDPISGHVSLFWYQQALGQGPEFLTYFQNEAQLDKSGLPSDRFFAERPEGSVSTLKIQRTQQEDSAVYLCASSLGAGKHYGYTFGSGTRLTVV.

This clone came up a few times. Other DNA sequences in this specimen translate into the identical CDR3. This chain joins TRBV9 and TRBJ2-2; 13 nucleotides line up with TRBD2. The germline V gene encodes CDR1 SGDLS and CDR2 YYNGEE. J lost 7 bases, V lost 1 base, and 7 bases had no gene match. This CDR3 has 17 residues. CDR3 amino acids: CASSVLMTSGGFGELFF. In DNA form, the CDR3 reads TGTGCCAGCAGCGTACTGATGACTAGCGGGGGGTTCGGGGAGCTGTTTTTT. Full variable domain (missing parts from reference TRBV9 and TRBJ2-2): DSGVTQTPKHLITATGQRVTLRCSPRSGDLSVYWYQQSLDQGLQFLIQYYNGEERAKGNILERFSAQQFPDLHSELNLSSLELGDSALYFCASSVLMTSGGFGELFFGEGSRLTVL.

This chain joins TRBV27 and TRBJ1-1; D perhaps matches TRBD1 (5 bases). CDR3 length: 16 residues. V lost 2 bases, J lost 3 bases, and 16 bases lay in between. CDR1 and CDR2 from the germline V gene are MNHEY and SMNVEV (reference sequence). The CDR3 reads CASSLRITGVDTEAFF. The CDR3 nucleotides read TGTGCCAGCAGTTTACGTATTACGGGGGTCGACACTGAAGCTTTCTTT.

This chain connects TRBV6-1 to TRBJ2-5, with 7 nucleotides matching TRBD1. TRBJ2-7 explains the end of the DNA better; the J call may be wrong. CDR3 length: 15 amino acids. Germline V gives CDR1 MNHNS, CDR2 SASEGT. The CDR3 DNA reads TGTGCCAGCAGTGAAGGAGACAGGGAAACCTACGAGCAGTACTTC. Its translation is CASSEGDRETYEQYF.

The chain is built from TRBV21-1 and TRBJ2-7; TRBD2 is taken as the D call from the table, unchecked against the DNA. TRBV21-1 corresponds to a pseudogene. The CDR3 has 11 residues. The CDR3 loop reads CASRGGWEQYF. The CDR3 bases are TGTGCCAGCCGGGGGGGCTGGGAGCAGTACTTC.

The chain carries TRBV5-4 and TRBJ2-7, with 11 positions matching TRBD2. Trimming cost V 2 bases and J 1 base; bases outside gene matches: 5. The germline V gene has CDR1 SGHNT and CDR2 YYREEE (reference sequence). This CDR3 spans 16 amino acids. This chain's CDR3 is CASSFGGLAVSYEQYF. The CDR3 DNA reads TGTGCCAGCAGCTTTGGGGGACTAGCGGTATCCTACGAGCAGTACTTC.

The rearrangement uses TRBV6-1 and TRBJ2-3, with a weak D call TRBD2 (5 bases). Germline assignment: CDR1 MNHNS and CDR2 SASEGT. This CDR3 spans 15 amino acids. Trimming took off 1 base at V and 4 bases at J, with 12 bases between the two ends. The DNA for the CDR3 is TGTGCCAGCAGTGAAGGTAAACTCGGGGCAGATACGCAGTATTTT. The encoded protein is CASSEGKLGADTQYF.

This chain connects TRBV2 to TRBJ1-1; TRBD1 agrees at 7 bases. V gave up 7 bases and J gave up 3 bases; unmatched junction bases: 2. In germline, CDR1 is SNHLY, CDR2 FYNNEI. The CDR3 is 12 amino acids. The CDR3 spells CASMQGDTEAFF. CDR3 nucleotide sequence: TGTGCCAGCATGCAGGGGGACACTGAAGCTTTCTTT. Full variable domain (remainder filled in from reference TRBV2 and TRBJ1-1): EPEVTQTPSHQVTQMGQEVILRCVPISNHLYFYWYRQILGQKVEFLVSFYNNEISEKSEIFDDQFSVERPDGSNFTLKIRSTKLEDSAMYFCASMQGDTEAFFGQGTRLTVV.

V and J are TRBV5-1 and TRBJ1-6; TRBD1 aligns across 9 bases. The germline gives CDR1 SGHRS, CDR2 YFSETQ. The V and J ends lost 0 bases and 10 bases, in that order; junction bases with no gene match: 8. CDR3 length equals 16 residues. Here the CDR3 DNA reads TGCGCCAGCAGCTTGGGGGGACAGGGCCTTCGGTCACCCCTCCACTTT. Amino acids: CASSLGGQGLRSPLHF. Complete variable domain (other parts from reference TRBV5-1 and TRBJ1-6): KAGVTQTPRYLIKTRGQQVTLSCSPISGHRSVSWYQQTPGQGLQFLFEYFSETQRNKGNFPGRFSGRQFSNSRSEMNVSTLELGDSALYLCASSLGGQGLRSPLHFGNGTRLTVT.

The chain employs TRBV6-5 and TRBJ2-5; 9 bases align to TRBD1. V trimming: 5 bases; J trimming: 5 bases; junction bases outside the gene matches: 6. Germline V gives CDR1 MNHEY, CDR2 SVGAGI. The CDR3 is 14 amino acids. The CDR3 loop is CASSKRTGEETQYF. The CDR3 DNA reads TGTGCCAGCAGTAAACGGACAGGGGAGGAGACCCAGTACTTC.

The chain is built from TRBV27 and TRBJ2-7; a weak D match, TRBD1 (6 bases). The germline V gene encodes CDR1 MNHEY and CDR2 SMNVEV (reference sequence). Between the trimmed V and J ends, which lost 5 bases and 5 bases, there was a span of 19 bases. The CDR3 length is 15 residues. The DNA of the CDR3 is TGTGCCAGCAGTGACCTAGCCGGGACAATAAACGAGCAGTACTTC. Protein product: CASSDLAGTINEQYF.

The gene calls are TRBV2 and TRBJ1-5; 7 bases are shared with TRBD1. This CDR3 comprises 15 residues. The J segment lost 2 bases and the V segment lost 6 bases, leaving 7 bases of the junction unmatched. Looked up from germline, CDR1 is SNHLY and CDR2 is FYNNEI. The CDR3 here is CASRPDRVGNQPQHF. CDR3 coding DNA: TGTGCCAGCAGGCCCGACAGGGTTGGCAATCAGCCCCAGCATTTT.

CDR3 coding DNA: TGTGCTAGTGCCCGACAGGGAAAGAGGGATGAAAAACTGTTTTTT. Amino acids: CASARQGKRDEKLFF. The J gene is TRBJ1-4, the V gene TRBV12-5, with 7 bases fitting TRBD1. There are 15 residues in the CDR3. Losses at the gene ends were 7 bases for V and 6 bases for J; bases not matched to a gene: 11. The V gene's germline CDR1 is LGHNT and CDR2 FRNRAP.

The chain has TRBV15 and TRBJ2-3; the match to TRBD2 covers 9 bases. Germline V gene data show CDR1 as LNHNV and CDR2 as YYDKDF (reference sequence). J lost 1 base, V lost 0 bases, and 5 bases had no gene match. This CDR3 is built from 17 residues. The CDR3 loop reads CATSRDTAGGGTDTQYF. As DNA, the CDR3 is TGTGCCACCAGCAGAGATACGGCGGGAGGGGGCACAGATACGCAGTATTTT.

CDR3 nucleotide sequence: TGTGCCACCAGCAGAGATGGGGGCACAGGGGTTAACTATGGCTACACCTTC. This translates into CATSRDGGTGVNYGYTF. The J gene is TRBJ1-2, the V gene TRBV15; TRBD1 matches at 7 bases. There are 17 residues in the CDR3. Germline V gene sequence: CDR1 LNHNV, CDR2 YYDKDF (reference sequence). V shed 0 bases, J shed 1 base, and the junction held 8 bases outside the gene matches.

This clone has just a few counts. The chain has TRBV6-6 and TRBJ2-3, with D possibly being TRBD1 (6 bases). Trimming pared 3 bases from V and 2 bases from J, leaving 12 bases between. The CDR3 sequence is 15 residues long. Germline V gives CDR1 MNHNY, CDR2 SVGAGI (reference sequence). The CDR3 DNA sequence: TGTGCCAGCAGTTATGGCCAGGGGAACACAGATACGCAGTATTTT. Encoded protein: CASSYGQGNTDTQYF.

The V and J genes are TRBV28 and TRBJ1-5, with 11 bases aligning to TRBD1. The junction had 9 bases not matched to a gene; V was cut back by 0 bases and J by 5 bases. Per germline, CDR1 MDHEN and CDR2 SYDVKM. CDR3 length equals 18 residues. The CDR3 DNA reads TGTGCCAGCAGTTTATGGGGAAGTGGGACAGGGGGGTATCAGCCCCAGCATTTT. This codes for CASSLWGSGTGGYQPQHF. Complete variable domain (other parts from reference TRBV28 and TRBJ1-5): DVKVTQSSRYLVKRTGEKVFLECVQDMDHENMFWYRQDPGLGLRLIYFSYDVKMKEKGDIPEGYSVSREKKERFSLILESASTNQTSMYLCASSLWGSGTGGYQPQHFGDGTRLSIL.